This entry lists 27 T cell receptor beta chains sequenced from one sample in a study of chemoradiotherapy in HPV16-positive cancers. Profiled with immunoSEQ multiplex PCR; TCRdb holds only in-frame clones, not every one. The table lists some 1,300 clones, about 85% of them singletons. This sample comprised tumor tissue, obtained from a patient who underwent chemoradiotherapy. These receptor sequences come from a human donor with HPV-associated anogenital cancer.

This chain connects TRBV7-2 to TRBJ2-1; a weak D match, TRBD1 (5 bases). The CDR3 runs 14 residues. V was shortened by 2 bases and J by 12 bases, with 17 bases between the two germline ends. Germline lookup yields CDR1 SGHTA and CDR2 FQGNSA. The CDR3 sequence: CASSLRSGQGRQFF. The DNA for the CDR3 is TGTGCCAGCAGCTTAAGGTCGGGCCAGGGAAGGCAGTTCTTC.

The gene calls are TRBV5-4 and TRBJ2-1; D gene uncertain. This CDR3 region has 11 residues. Trimming left V 4 bases short and J 4 bases short, with 3 bases between. CDR1 and CDR2 from the germline V gene are SGHNT and YYREEE (reference sequence). The CDR3 nucleotides read TGTGCCAGCAGCCTATACAATGAGCAGTTCTTC. Amino acids: CASSLYNEQFF.

V gene TRBV30 combines with J gene TRBJ1-1; D not certain. V was clipped by 0 bases and J by 2 bases, with 4 bases between them. This CDR3 is built from 12 residues. The germline gives CDR1 GTSNPN, CDR2 SVGIG (reference sequence). DNA for the CDR3: TGTGCCTGGAGTGTTTCTAACACTGAAGCTTTCTTT. This codes for CAWSVSNTEAFF.

This chain joins TRBV5-4 and TRBJ1-4; 9 bases agree with TRBD1. From germline, CDR1 is SGHNT and CDR2 YYREEE (reference sequence). V lost 4 bases and J lost 6; bases outside the gene matches: 10. The CDR3 length is 16 residues. CDR3 protein: CASSPGGRTGDEKLFF. The CDR3 DNA follows: TGTGCCAGCAGCCCCGGGGGTAGGACAGGGGATGAAAAACTGTTTTTT.

The rearrangement joins TRBV5-4 to TRBJ2-3; TRBD2 is a possible D gene (6 bases). Germline V gives CDR1 SGHNT, CDR2 YYREEE (reference sequence). V lost 1 base and J 5 bases, leaving 14 bases between the germline ends. This CDR3 has 15 residues. The CDR3 sequence is CASSLPASAGDTQYF. The CDR3 DNA follows: TGTGCCAGCAGCTTGCCGGCTAGCGCGGGAGATACGCAGTATTTT.

This clone was counted between two and nine times. The chain couples TRBV7-6 to TRBJ2-7; D ambiguous. This CDR3 has 14 amino acids. The V end was cut by 6 bases, the J end by 1 base, with 13 bases between. Germline values: CDR1 SGHVS, CDR2 FNYEAQ. CDR3 nucleotides: TGTGCCAGCAGTTACGAACTGGGTTCCTACGAGCAGTACTTC. Translated, it gives CASSYELGSYEQYF. Using reference TRBV7-6 and TRBJ2-7 for the parts outside the CDR3, the full variable domain is GAGVSQSPRYKVTKRGQDVALRCDPISGHVSLYWYRQALGQGPEFLTYFNYEAQQDKSGLPNDRFSAERPEGSISTLTIQRTEQRDSAMYRCASSYELGSYEQYFGPGTRLTVT.

The V and J genes are TRBV7-2 and TRBJ1-6; D gene ambiguous. The CDR3 has 13 amino acids. CDR1 is SGHTA and CDR2 is FQGNSA in the germline V gene. Trimming pared 8 bases from V and 7 bases from J, leaving 12 bases between. This CDR3 reads CASGDGPNSPLHF. CDR3 sequence (DNA): TGTGCCAGCGGCGACGGCCCCAATTCACCCCTCCACTTT.

This clone has only a few counts. The chain is built from TRBV2 and TRBJ2-1; 8 nucleotides line up with TRBD2. There are 16 residues in the CDR3. V shed 6 bases, J shed 5 bases, and the junction held 12 bases outside the gene matches. In germline, CDR1 is SNHLY, CDR2 FYNNEI. The DNA of the CDR3 is TGTGCCAGCAGCTCCGTTACGGGGGGGACTCACAATGAGCAGTTCTTC. This translates into CASSSVTGGTHNEQFF.

V and J are TRBV7-3 and TRBJ2-6, with a tentative D call TRBD1 (6 bases). V lost 5 bases and J lost 2, with 13 bases in between. Per the germline V gene, CDR1 is SGHTA and CDR2 is FQGTGA. This CDR3 comprises 16 residues. The CDR3 DNA follows: TGTGCCAGCAGCCGCTCAACAGGGACTGGGGCCAACGTCCTGACTTTC. Protein product: CASSRSTGTGANVLTF.

The chain uses TRBV27 and TRBJ2-5; TRBD1 agrees at 9 bases. V shed 3 bases, J shed 2 bases, and the junction held 4 bases outside the gene matches. CDR3 length: 15 residues. The germline V gene has CDR1 MNHEY and CDR2 SMNVEV (reference sequence). Here the CDR3 reads CASSLGQGVQETQYF. Written as DNA, the CDR3 is TGTGCCAGCAGTTTGGGACAGGGAGTACAAGAGACCCAGTACTTC.

The genes are TRBV4-1 and TRBJ1-4; possible D gene TRBD1, 5 bases. The CDR3 is 15 amino acids. V gave up 4 bases and J gave up 8 bases, with 17 bases separating them. The germline V gene encodes CDR1 MGHRA and CDR2 YSYEKL. The CDR3 is CASSPEDTGREKLFF. For the CDR3, the DNA is TGCGCCAGCAGCCCCGAGGACACCGGGCGCGAAAAACTGTTTTTT.

The chain combines TRBV21-1 with TRBJ1-2. TRBV21-1 is a recognized pseudogene. This CDR3 spans 12 amino acids. CDR3 protein: CASSSGSYGYTF. For the CDR3, the DNA is TGTGCCAGCAGCTCGGGCTCCTATGGCTACACCTTC.

The chain links TRBV6-5 to TRBJ1-1; no definite D call. Per germline, CDR1 MNHEY and CDR2 SVGAGI. The CDR3 contains 13 residues. V shed 7 bases and J shed 0 bases, with 9 bases lying between them. CDR3 protein: CASNKGMNTEAFF. The DNA for the CDR3 is TGTGCCAGCAATAAGGGAATGAACACTGAAGCTTTCTTT.

The CDR3 sequence is CASKGGRPQETQYF. CDR3 bases: TGTGCCAGTAAGGGGGGGAGGCCCCAAGAGACCCAGTACTTC. The chain links TRBV19 to TRBJ2-5; the D gene is possibly TRBD2 (7 bases). This CDR3 is built from 14 residues. V shed 7 bases and J shed 1 base, with 13 bases lying between them. Germline V gene lookup returns CDR1 LNHDA and CDR2 SQIVND (reference sequence). The variable domain in full, completed from reference TRBV19 and TRBJ2-5, reads DGGITQSPKYLFRKEGQNVTLSCEQNLNHDAMYWYRQDPGQGLRLIYYSQIVNDFQKGDIAEGYSVSREKKESFPLTVTSAQKNPTAFYLCASKGGRPQETQYFGPGTRLLVL.

The chain uses TRBV7-8 and TRBJ2-7; TRBD2 agrees at 7 bases. The J segment lost 2 bases and the V segment lost 3 bases, leaving 7 bases of the junction unmatched. Germline V gene lookup returns CDR1 SGHVS and CDR2 FQNEAQ. CDR3 length: 15 residues. The CDR3 DNA reads TGTGCCAGCAGCTTGGAGGGAGGGCCCACCTACGAGCAGTACTTC. This codes for CASSLEGGPTYEQYF.

This chain uses TRBV7-9 with TRBJ2-3; 8 nucleotides line up with TRBD1. Germline values: CDR1 SEHNR, CDR2 FQNEAQ (reference sequence). V lost 4 bases to trimming and J lost 1 base; unmatched junction nucleotides: 7. CDR3 length: 16 amino acids. CDR3 amino acids: CASSSGQASGTDTQYF. For the CDR3, the DNA is TGTGCCAGCAGCTCGGGACAGGCATCGGGCACAGATACGCAGTATTTT.

This clone was counted only a few times. CDR3 loop: CASSYSAEQFF. The CDR3 nucleotides are TGTGCCAGCAGTTACAGCGCTGAGCAGTTCTTC. The chain couples TRBV14 to TRBJ2-1; D is undetermined. V was trimmed by 6 bases and J by 9 bases, leaving 9 bases between them. CDR3 length: 11 residues. Germline loops: CDR1 SGHDN, CDR2 FVKESK.

CDR3 bases: TGTGCCTCCCAACCAGGCATGATGAACACTGAAGCTTTCTTT. Translated: CASQPGMMNTEAFF. This sequence joins TRBV30 and TRBJ1-1; no reliable D call. This CDR3 contains 14 residues. CDR1 is GTSNPN and CDR2 is SVGIG in the germline V gene (reference sequence). V lost 7 bases and J lost 0, with 15 bases in between.

This CDR3 is CASRGTQAYGYTF. DNA for the CDR3: TGTGCCAGCAGGGGGACACAAGCCTATGGCTACACCTTC. V gene TRBV5-6 combines with J gene TRBJ1-2; D perhaps matches TRBD1 (6 bases). CDR3 length equals 13 residues. With 5 bases removed from V and 4 bases from J, the gap between germline ends came to 12 bases. Germline CDR1 and CDR2: SGHDT and YYEEEE. The full variable domain, in which reference TRBV5-6 and TRBJ1-2 provide the parts outside the CDR3, is DAGVTQSPTHLIKTRGQQVTLRCSPKSGHDTVSWYQQALGQGPQFIFQYYEEEERQRGNFPDRFSGHQFPNYSSELNVNALLLGDSALYLCASRGTQAYGYTFGSGTRLTVV.

The chain joins TRBV4-3 to TRBJ1-1, with 8 bases matching TRBD1. With V trimmed by 3 bases and J by 5 bases, 5 bases remained unmatched. This CDR3 region has 14 residues. The germline V gene encodes CDR1 LGHNA and CDR2 YSLEER. CDR3 residues: CASSHGQGGTEAFF. The CDR3 bases are TGCGCCAGCAGCCACGGACAGGGAGGTACTGAAGCTTTCTTT.

The V gene is TRBV7-2, the J gene TRBJ2-7; 10 bases line up with TRBD2. Per germline, CDR1 SGHTA and CDR2 FQGNSA. The CDR3 is 17 amino acids. J gave up 5 bases and V 5 bases, and 15 bases lay outside the gene matches. CDR3 region: CASSNPSTSGVWDEQYF. The CDR3 bases are TGTGCCAGCAGCAACCCCTCCACTAGCGGGGTTTGGGACGAGCAGTACTTC.

The J gene is TRBJ2-3, the V gene TRBV19; D gene unclear. CDR3 length: 13 amino acids. Germline V gives CDR1 LNHDA, CDR2 SQIVND (reference sequence). With 6 bases removed from V and 0 bases from J, the gap between germline ends came to 7 bases. CDR3 residues: CASSYTSTDTQYF. CDR3 coding DNA: TGTGCCAGTAGCTATACTAGCACAGATACGCAGTATTTT.

The chain is built from TRBV11-2 and TRBJ1-1, with no clear D. The CDR3 extends over 13 amino acids. Germline V gene lookup returns CDR1 SGHAT and CDR2 FQNNGV. The germline V and J ends were trimmed by 3 bases and 2 bases, with 7 bases remaining between them. The CDR3 loop is CASSFYGNTEAFF. The CDR3 coding sequence is TGTGCCAGCAGCTTTTATGGTAACACTGAAGCTTTCTTT.

V is TRBV7-6 and J is TRBJ1-1; D is undetermined. The germline gives CDR1 SGHVS, CDR2 FNYEAQ. Trimming pared 1 base from V and 2 bases from J, leaving 8 bases between. The CDR3 extends over 14 amino acids. The CDR3 spells CASSLVDGNTEAFF. CDR3 nucleotide sequence: TGTGCCAGCAGCTTAGTAGACGGCAACACTGAAGCTTTCTTT.

This clone was counted a single time. The V and J genes are TRBV29-1 and TRBJ2-7; 8 nucleotides line up with TRBD2. The trim removed 6 bases at V and 4 bases at J, leaving 11 bases unmatched. CDR3 length: 14 residues. Germline V CDR1 and CDR2: SQVTM, ANQGSEA. The CDR3 loop is CSVRLAGSLYEQYF. The CDR3 region has the DNA TGCAGCGTAAGATTAGCGGGATCCCTTTACGAGCAGTACTTC.

The chain joins TRBV28 to TRBJ1-2, with D possibly matching TRBD1 (5 bases). The V gene's germline CDR1 is MDHEN and CDR2 SYDVKM. CDR3 size: 14 residues. The ends were cut back, 2 bases at V and 2 bases at J, with 9 bases in the middle. The CDR3 sequence is CASSLIAGNYGYTF. As DNA, the CDR3 is TGTGCCAGCAGTTTAATCGCAGGGAACTATGGCTACACCTTC.

The CDR3 sequence: CASSPPAGSERRYNEQFF. The CDR3, as DNA: TGTGCCAGCTCACCACCGGCTGGGTCAGAACGGCGTTACAATGAGCAGTTCTTC. The chain combines TRBV18 with TRBJ2-1; D remains unclear. In germline, CDR1 is KGHSH, CDR2 LQKENI. Trimming left V 0 bases short and J 4 bases short, with 19 bases between. This CDR3 has 18 residues.